A selection of T cell receptor beta chains follows, all from one sample in a study of OX40 agonist ivuxolimab in advanced cancers. Here immunoSEQ multiplex PCR was the method, and the copy in TCRdb shows in-frame clones only, minus some. The sample includes about 87,000 clones, around four fifths of them seen just once. The specimen comprised CD4+ or CD8+ T cells sorted from blood, sampled in a trial of the OX40 agonist ivuxolimab. These TCRs come from an adult with an advanced solid tumor such as melanoma, head and neck, liver or kidney cancer. The conserved cysteine and the conserved F or W are not part of the CDR3 here. Each record gives: CDR3 protein, V gene, D gene, J gene. A D gene is named only where the DNA matches it firmly.

ASSIGTSGGLRSTDTQY	TRBV19	TRBD2	TRBJ2-3
ATSRDGQSANYGYT	TRBV15	NA	TRBJ1-2
ASQQGADTEAF	TRBV7-9	TRBD1	TRBJ1-1
ASSIGAPLNTGELF	TRBV19	NA	TRBJ2-2
ASSPQGDQPQH	TRBV7-2	NA	TRBJ1-5
ASKSGGSSSYNEQF	TRBV2	TRBD2	TRBJ2-1
ASSARGQAPDTQY	TRBV4-3	TRBD1	TRBJ2-3
ASSLQGKNTEAF	TRBV5-1	NA	TRBJ1-1
ASSQRTGRTYEQY	TRBV4-1	TRBD1	TRBJ2-7
ASGLGTQYNEQF	TRBV12-5	NA	TRBJ2-1
ASSRENYGYT	TRBV7-8	NA	TRBJ1-2
ASSVGLGVNQPQH	TRBV9	NA	TRBJ1-5
ASSPGTGNTGELF	TRBV5-1	TRBD1	TRBJ2-2
ASRLAGGTGELF	TRBV5-8	TRBD2	TRBJ2-2
ASSQAVEPKNIQY	TRBV4-3	NA	TRBJ2-4
AISESALGSNQPQH	TRBV10-3	NA	TRBJ1-5
ASSLGGLYEQY	TRBV5-5	NA	TRBJ2-7
ASNPGDFSGNTIY	TRBV7-2	NA	TRBJ1-3
ASSLESSYNSPLH	TRBV5-1	NA	TRBJ1-6
AREGGADTQY	TRBV2	NA	TRBJ2-3
ATRISLNYGYT	TRBV6-1	NA	TRBJ1-2
ASSRPGSTDTQY	TRBV25-1	NA	TRBJ2-3
ASSSIAGELF	TRBV5-4	NA	TRBJ2-2
ASSELPQGEQF	TRBV6-4	NA	TRBJ2-1
ASRSDRVHGYT	TRBV6-5	TRBD1	TRBJ1-2
ASSQARKEEAF	TRBV14	NA	TRBJ1-1